This TCR beta chain was sequenced in a study of radiotherapy plus CTLA-4 blockade in lung cancer. CDR1 is SQVTM and CDR2 is ANQGSEA in the germline V gene. V was shortened by 6 bases and J by 5 bases, with 13 bases between the two germline ends. There are 12 residues in the CDR3. TCRdb keeps only in-frame clones here, not all; method: immunoSEQ multiplex PCR. The sample records about 49,000 clones, roughly 84% being singletons. The rearrangement joins TRBV29-1 to TRBJ1-1, with unresolved D. Sequenced here: peripheral blood, sampled from a patient treated with radiotherapy plus ipilimumab. This receptor was taken from a human donor with non-small cell lung cancer whose response to radiotherapy plus ipilimumab could not be evaluated. In DNA form, the CDR3 reads TGCAGCGTCGCTCCGCTACCTACTGAAGCTTTCTTT. Translation: CSVAPLPTEAFF. Looking up the rest from reference TRBV29-1 and TRBJ1-1 gives the full variable domain: SAVISQKPSRDICQRGTSLTIQCQVDSQVTMMFWYRQQPGQSLTLIATANQGSEATYESGFVIDKFPISRPNLTFSTLTVSNMSPEDSSIYLCSVAPLPTEAFFGQGTRLTVV.